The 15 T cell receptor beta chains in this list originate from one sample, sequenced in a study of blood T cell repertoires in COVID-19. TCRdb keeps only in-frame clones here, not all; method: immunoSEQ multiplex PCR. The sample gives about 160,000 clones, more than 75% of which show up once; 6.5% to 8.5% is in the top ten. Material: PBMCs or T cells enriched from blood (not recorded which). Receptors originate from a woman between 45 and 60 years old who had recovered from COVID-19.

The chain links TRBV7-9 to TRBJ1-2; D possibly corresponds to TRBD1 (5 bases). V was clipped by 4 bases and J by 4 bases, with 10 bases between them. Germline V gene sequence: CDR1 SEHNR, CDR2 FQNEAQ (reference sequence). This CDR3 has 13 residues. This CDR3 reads CASSSLTAYGYTF. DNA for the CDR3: TGTGCCAGCAGCTCGTTGACAGCCTATGGCTACACCTTC.

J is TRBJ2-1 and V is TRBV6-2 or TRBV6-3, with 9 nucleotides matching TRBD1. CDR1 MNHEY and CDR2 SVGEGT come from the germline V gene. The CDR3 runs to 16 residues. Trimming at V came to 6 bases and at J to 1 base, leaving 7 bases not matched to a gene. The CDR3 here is CASSQTGQGSYNEQFF. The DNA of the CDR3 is TGTGCCAGCAGCCAGACGGGACAGGGATCCTACAATGAGCAGTTCTTC.

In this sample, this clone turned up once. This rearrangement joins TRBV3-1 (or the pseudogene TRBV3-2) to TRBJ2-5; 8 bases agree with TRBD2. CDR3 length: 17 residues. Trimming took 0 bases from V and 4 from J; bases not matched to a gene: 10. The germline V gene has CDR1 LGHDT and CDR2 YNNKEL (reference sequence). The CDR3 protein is CASSQDISGGVRETQYF. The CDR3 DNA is TGTGCCAGCAGCCAAGATATTTCGGGGGGGGTAAGAGAGACCCAGTACTTC.

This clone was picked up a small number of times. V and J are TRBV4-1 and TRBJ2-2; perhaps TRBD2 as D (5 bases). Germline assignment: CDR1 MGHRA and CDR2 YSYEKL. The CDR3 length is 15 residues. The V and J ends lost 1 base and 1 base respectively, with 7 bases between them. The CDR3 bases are TGCGCCAGCAGCCAAGTTGGGAGGAACACCGGGGAGCTGTTTTTT. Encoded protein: CASSQVGRNTGELFF.

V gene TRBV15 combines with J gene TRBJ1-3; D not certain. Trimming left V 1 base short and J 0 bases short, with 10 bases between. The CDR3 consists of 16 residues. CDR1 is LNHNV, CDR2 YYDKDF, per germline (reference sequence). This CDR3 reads CATSRGSRYSGNTIYF. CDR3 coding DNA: TGTGCCACCAGCAGAGGGTCCAGATACTCTGGAAACACCATATATTTT.

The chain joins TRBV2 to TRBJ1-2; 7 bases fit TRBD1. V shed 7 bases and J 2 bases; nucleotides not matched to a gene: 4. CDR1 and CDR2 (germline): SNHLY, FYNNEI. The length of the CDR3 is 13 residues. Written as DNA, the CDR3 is TGTGCCAGCAATGGGGACAGAAACTATGGCTACACCTTC. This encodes CASNGDRNYGYTF.

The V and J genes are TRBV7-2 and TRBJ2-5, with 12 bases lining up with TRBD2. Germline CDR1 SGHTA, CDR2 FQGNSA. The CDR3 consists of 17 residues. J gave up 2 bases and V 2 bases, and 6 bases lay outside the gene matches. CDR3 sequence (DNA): TGTGCCAGCAGCTTAAACCTAGCGGGGGGGCCTCAAGAGACCCAGTACTTC. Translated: CASSLNLAGGPQETQYF.

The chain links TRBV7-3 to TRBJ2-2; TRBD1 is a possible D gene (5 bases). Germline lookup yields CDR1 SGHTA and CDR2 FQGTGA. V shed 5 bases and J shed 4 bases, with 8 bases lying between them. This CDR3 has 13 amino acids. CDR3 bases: TGTGCCAGCAGCATGACAGCCACCGGGGAGCTGTTTTTT. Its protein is CASSMTATGELFF.

The CDR3 spells CASATGSYGYTF. The CDR3, as DNA: TGTGCCAGCGCCACAGGGAGCTATGGCTACACCTTC. The rearrangement links TRBV6-5 to TRBJ1-2; tentatively, D is TRBD1 (6 bases). The CDR3 covers 12 residues. V lost 8 bases, J lost 4 bases, and 11 bases lay in between. Germline V gene lookup returns CDR1 MNHEY and CDR2 SVGAGI.

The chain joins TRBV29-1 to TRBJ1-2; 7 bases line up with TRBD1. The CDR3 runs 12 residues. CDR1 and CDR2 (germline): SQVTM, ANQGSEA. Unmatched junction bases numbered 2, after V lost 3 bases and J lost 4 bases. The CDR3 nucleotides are TGCAGCGTTGAGGACAGGTTCTATGGCTACACCTTC. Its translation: CSVEDRFYGYTF.

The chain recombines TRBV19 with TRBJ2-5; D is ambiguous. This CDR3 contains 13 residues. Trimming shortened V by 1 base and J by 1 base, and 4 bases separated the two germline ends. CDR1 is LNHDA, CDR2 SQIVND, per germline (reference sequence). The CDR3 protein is CASSIGSQETQYF. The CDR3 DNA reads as TGTGCCAGTAGTATAGGCAGCCAAGAGACCCAGTACTTC.

The CDR3 bases are TGTGCCAGCAGCTTAGCTAGTCTGGCCCCCGGTGAGCGAGCTTTCTTT. This encodes CASSLASLAPGERAFF. The V gene is TRBV7-2, the J gene TRBJ1-1; D gene ambiguous. Germline V lookup: CDR1 SGHTA, CDR2 FQGNSA. The CDR3 runs 16 residues. V gave up 0 bases and J gave up 10 bases, with 21 bases separating them.

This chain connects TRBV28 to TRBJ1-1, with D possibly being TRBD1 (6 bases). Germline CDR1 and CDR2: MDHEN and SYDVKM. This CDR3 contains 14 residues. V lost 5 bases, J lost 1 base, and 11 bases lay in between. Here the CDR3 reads CASSATGPNTEAFF. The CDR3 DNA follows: TGTGCCAGCAGTGCCACAGGGCCGAACACTGAAGCTTTCTTT.

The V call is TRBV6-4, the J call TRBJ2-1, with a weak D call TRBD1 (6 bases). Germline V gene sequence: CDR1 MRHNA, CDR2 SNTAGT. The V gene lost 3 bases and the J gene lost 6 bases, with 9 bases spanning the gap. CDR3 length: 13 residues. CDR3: CASSEGGSNEQFF. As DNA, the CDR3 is TGTGCCAGCAGTGAAGGGGGATCCAATGAGCAGTTCTTC.

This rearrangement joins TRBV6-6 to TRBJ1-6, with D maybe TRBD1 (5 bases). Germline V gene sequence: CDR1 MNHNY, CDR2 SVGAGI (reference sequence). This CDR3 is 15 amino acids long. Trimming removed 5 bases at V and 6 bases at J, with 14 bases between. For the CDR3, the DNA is TGTGCCAGCAGTGCCTCAGGGATGAGTAATTCACCCCTCCACTTT. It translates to CASSASGMSNSPLHF.